There are a few counts of the clone carrying this TCR beta chain. The antigen is unknown. This record comes from a study of T cells after yellow fever vaccination. Points from the study as a whole: Among primary-vaccination clones, most reappeared after the booster, at just under 98% for CD4 and more than 75% for CD8. From the bulk population, abundant clonotypes could contaminate and appear within FACS-sorted repertoires. By day 5 rather than day 15, the secondary response had peaked, though it was weaker. Few clonotypes appeared in both CD4 and CD8 compartments.

Germline V CDR1 and CDR2: SGHNT, YYREEE (reference sequence). This CDR3 region has 13 residues. V lost 0 bases and J lost 6, with 7 bases in between. From the 5' RACE reads, TCRdb called clonotypes with MiXCR, one entry per CDR3 protein. The sample has hundreds of thousands of distinct CDR3 sequences, approximately 13% seen once. The V and J genes are TRBV5-4 and TRBJ2-1; D is unclear. The material was PBMCs, obtained on the day of the yellow fever booster vaccination. The receptor was derived from a man aged 30 to 39 who received the YFV17D yellow fever vaccine. The DNA for the CDR3 is TGTGCCAGCAGCTTGGTGTCCGCCAATGAGCAGTTCTTC. Amino acids: CASSLVSANEQFF.